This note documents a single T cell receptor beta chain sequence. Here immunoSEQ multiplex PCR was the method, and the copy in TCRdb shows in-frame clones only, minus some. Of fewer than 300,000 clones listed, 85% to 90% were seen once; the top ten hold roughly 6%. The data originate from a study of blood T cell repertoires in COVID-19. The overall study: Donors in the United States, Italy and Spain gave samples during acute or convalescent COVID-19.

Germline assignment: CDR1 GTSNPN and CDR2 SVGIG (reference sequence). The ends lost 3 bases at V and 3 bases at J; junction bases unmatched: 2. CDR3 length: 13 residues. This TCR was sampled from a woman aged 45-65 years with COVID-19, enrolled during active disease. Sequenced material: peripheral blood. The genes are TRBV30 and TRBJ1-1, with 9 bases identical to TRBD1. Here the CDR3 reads CAWRGQGDTEAFF. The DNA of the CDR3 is TGTGCCTGGAGGGGACAGGGTGACACTGAAGCTTTCTTT.